The rows below give T cell receptor beta chains drawn from one sample of a study of cytomegalovirus exposure and HLA in healthy donors. Measured with immunoSEQ multiplex PCR; TCRdb has only the in-frame clones, and not every one. The profile shows around 53,000 clones, roughly 82% of them singletons. The source material was PBMCs. The receptors shown here come from a man aged 25-45 years in good health and CMV-seronegative. Each CDR3 is given with its conserved first and last residue. Each record gives: D gene, V gene, CDR3 length, J gene, clone size, CDR3 DNA, CDR3 protein. A D gene is named only where the DNA matches it firmly. Only some rows state a clone size, as once, few, many or a class for expanded clones.

>TRBD1|TRBV6-6|13|TRBJ2-7|NA
TGTGCCAGCAGAGGACAGGGTCGCTACGAGCAGTACTTC
CASRGQGRYEQYF
>NA|TRBV7-2|11|TRBJ1-1|NA
TGTGCCAGCAGCCCGGGGGTTAAAGCTTTCTTT
CASSPGVKAFF
>TRBD1|TRBV7-7|16|TRBJ2-2|few
TGTGCTAGCAGCTTGAGGACAGGGGGGCACACCGGGGAGCTGTTTTTT
CASSLRTGGHTGELFF
>TRBD2|TRBV5-1|19|TRBJ2-1|NA
TGCGCCAGCAGCCCCTACACTAGCGGGAGGGCCGGGTCCTACAATGAGCAGTTCTTC
CASSPYTSGRAGSYNEQFF
>TRBD2|TRBV5-1|15|TRBJ2-7|NA
TGCGCCAGCAGCCCTCTTATAGCGGGAGGGCGCGAGCAGTACTTC
CASSPLIAGGREQYF
>TRBD2|TRBV5-1|17|TRBJ2-3|NA
TGCGCCAGCAGCTTGTCCGGCGGGGGGGCGATCACAGATACGCAGTATTTT
CASSLSGGGAITDTQYF
>NA|TRBV7-2|15|TRBJ1-2|NA
TGTGCCAGCAGCCCCTCCGGCGGAGTAGCATATGGCTACACCTTC
CASSPSGGVAYGYTF
>TRBD2|TRBV27|15|TRBJ2-1|NA
TGTGCCAGCAGTTTGATAGCGGGAGCTCGGAATGAGCAGTTCTTC
CASSLIAGARNEQFF
>TRBD2|TRBV6-1|14|TRBJ2-7|NA
TGTGCCAGCAGTGTCGGACTAGGCTCCTACGAGCAGTACTTC
CASSVGLGSYEQYF
>NA|TRBV9|15|TRBJ2-1|NA
TGTGCCAGCAGCGTAGAGGGGGTGCCCTACAATGAGCAGTTCTTC
CASSVEGVPYNEQFF
>NA|TRBV13|13|TRBJ1-1|NA
TGTGCCAGCAGCTTAGGGGGGAGCACTGAAGCTTTCTTT
CASSLGGSTEAFF
>TRBD1|TRBV6-5|15|TRBJ1-5|NA
TGTGCCAGCAGTCCAGACAGGGGAAGCAATCAGCCCCAGCATTTT
CASSPDRGSNQPQHF
>TRBD2|TRBV5-4|15|TRBJ2-1|NA
TGTGCCAGCAGCTTGGTACGGGGGGGCCAGAATGAGCAGTTCTTC
CASSLVRGGQNEQFF
>NA|TRBV5-1|17|TRBJ1-4|NA
TGCGCCAGCAGCTTGTCTGGTTCGACAGCCTACGCAGAAAAACTGTTTTTT
CASSLSGSTAYAEKLFF
>NA|TRBV7-9|13|TRBJ1-1|NA
TGTGCCAGCAGCCTCGGACAGCCCACTGAAGCTTTCTTT
CASSLGQPTEAFF
>NA|TRBV9|15|TRBJ1-2|NA
TGTGCCAGCAGCCCTCAACAGGGTCTACTCTATGGCTACACCTTC
CASSPQQGLLYGYTF
>TRBD2|TRBV5-6|15|TRBJ2-1|NA
TGTGCCAGCAGCTCGCCGGGACTAGCGGAAAATGAGCAGTTCTTC
CASSSPGLAENEQFF
>TRBD1|TRBV7-9|18|TRBJ1-6|NA
TGTGCCAGCAGCTCCACCCCGGGACAGGGGGGCGTTAATTCACCCCTCCACTTT
CASSSTPGQGGVNSPLHF
>TRBD1|TRBV5-1|17|TRBJ2-2|NA
TGCGCCAGCAGCTCACTTACCGGGACAGTGAACACCGGGGAGCTGTTTTTT
CASSSLTGTVNTGELFF
>TRBD2|TRBV6-1|16|TRBJ2-5|NA
TGTGCCAGCAGTGGGGGGACTAGCGGGAGGGGAGAGACCCAGTACTTC
CASSGGTSGRGETQYF
>NA|TRBV6-4|12|TRBJ1-1|NA
TGTGCCAGCAGTGAAACCGGGAGTACTCTTTTCTTT
CASSETGSTLFF
>NA|TRBV5-1|14|TRBJ1-1|NA
TGCGCCAGCAGCTTTGAGATGAAAAACACTGAAGCTTTCTTT
CASSFEMKNTEAFF
>NA|TRBV6-5|15|TRBJ1-2|NA
TGTGCCAGCAGCCTTACAGGGTTAGCGAACTATGGCTACACCTTC
CASSLTGLANYGYTF
>NA|TRBV27|14|TRBJ1-1|NA
TGTGCCAGCAGTCTGAAGGGGCCGGACACTGAAGCTTTCTTT
CASSLKGPDTEAFF
>TRBD1|TRBV6-5|16|TRBJ2-1|NA
TGTGCCAGCAGTTACACGGGACAGGGCCCGTCCAATGAGCAGTTCTTC
CASSYTGQGPSNEQFF
>NA|TRBV4-3|14|TRBJ1-2|NA
TGCGCCAGCAGCCAAGATGCACAGGGAGTACGCTACACCTTC
CASSQDAQGVRYTF
>NA|TRBV28|14|TRBJ1-1|NA
TGTGCCAGCAGGTCCCAACAGGGAGACACTGAAGCTTTCTTT
CASRSQQGDTEAFF
>NA|TRBV30|14|TRBJ1-1|NA
TGTGCCTGGACCCGAGGGGGTGCAAACACTGAAGCTTTCTTT
CAWTRGGANTEAFF
>NA|TRBV10-3|14|TRBJ1-2|NA
TGTGCCATCAGTCCACAGGGATCACTCTCTGGCTACACCTTC
CAISPQGSLSGYTF
>NA|TRBV4-2|14|TRBJ1-3|NA
TGTGCCAGCAGCCATACAGGCTCTGGAAACACCATATATTTT
CASSHTGSGNTIYF
>TRBD1|TRBV7-8|17|TRBJ2-3|NA
TGTGCCAGCAGCTTAGATCCCGGACAGGGGGGCACAGATACGCAGTATTTT
CASSLDPGQGGTDTQYF
>TRBD1|TRBV6-5|14|TRBJ1-6|NA
TGTGCCAGCAGTCCTGACAGGGGTAATTCACCCCTCCACTTT
CASSPDRGNSPLHF
>NA|TRBV6-1|14|TRBJ1-6|NA
TGTGCCAGCAGTGAAGCGCTAGAGAATTCACCCCTCCACTTT
CASSEALENSPLHF
>NA|TRBV6-1|13|TRBJ2-1|NA
TGTGCCACCGACAGCCGCTCCTACAATGAGCAGTTCTTC
CATDSRSYNEQFF
>NA|TRBV2|14|TRBJ1-3|few
TGTGCCAGCAGTGGTGTAGTGGCTGGAAACACCATATATTTT
CASSGVVAGNTIYF
>NA|TRBV29-1|14|TRBJ2-2|NA
TGCAGCGTTGGGCTAGGAACGAACACCGGGGAGCTGTTTTTT
CSVGLGTNTGELFF
>NA|TRBV19|15|TRBJ2-2|NA
TGTGCCAGTAGTATAGATCCACTGTACACCGGGGAGCTGTTTTTT
CASSIDPLYTGELFF
>NA|TRBV2|15|TRBJ2-7|NA
TGTGCCAGCAGTGCAAGGGAGACACTTCTCTACGAGCAGTACTTC
CASSARETLLYEQYF
>TRBD2|TRBV15|17|TRBJ2-3|NA
TGTGCCACCAGCTATGCTAGCGGGAGTAGCGGCACAGATACGCAGTATTTT
CATSYASGSSGTDTQYF
>NA|TRBV6-1|11|TRBJ2-7|NA
TGTGCCAGCACCGGGGGTTACGAGCAGTACTTC
CASTGGYEQYF
>NA|TRBV30|16|TRBJ1-2|NA
TGTGCCTGGAGTCGGGACATCTACTTAGGGCACTATGGCTACACCTTC
CAWSRDIYLGHYGYTF
>TRBD2|TRBV29-1|12|TRBJ2-4|NA
TGCAGCGTTGAAGGGGAGGGAAACATTCAGTACTTC
CSVEGEGNIQYF
>NA|TRBV7-2|15|TRBJ2-2|NA
TGTGCCAGCAGCTTAGCCGGTGCTCAACTCGGGGAGCTGTTTTTT
CASSLAGAQLGELFF
>TRBD1|TRBV30|15|TRBJ1-5|NA
TGTGCCTGGAGTGTTGGGACAGCAGGCGGGCAGCCCCAGCATTTT
CAWSVGTAGGQPQHF
>TRBD2|TRBV2|19|TRBJ2-7|NA
TGTGCCAGCAGTTCCGGGACTAGCGGGGGGGCCTTCTGGTCCTACGAGCAGTACTTC
CASSSGTSGGAFWSYEQYF
>NA|TRBV7-8|16|TRBJ1-5|NA
TGTGCCAGCAGTCCCCGGGGGGGTATGAACAATCAGCCCCAGCATTTT
CASSPRGGMNNQPQHF
>TRBD1|TRBV25-1|15|TRBJ2-7|NA
TGTGCCAGCAGTGGACCGGGACAGGGTTACTACGAGCAGTACTTC
CASSGPGQGYYEQYF
>TRBD2|TRBV15|17|TRBJ2-1|once
TGTGCCACCAGCAAGACCGCTAGCGGGGGGGCCCAAAATGAGCAGTTCTTC
CATSKTASGGAQNEQFF
>NA|TRBV21-1|17|TRBJ2-5|NA
TGTGCCAGCAGCCTCACTGGGGGTGGGACAGACCTCTGGGAGCAGTACTTC
CASSLTGGGTDLWEQYF
>NA|TRBV7-2|14|TRBJ2-3|NA
TGTGCCAGCAGTGGCCTCTTACGCACAGATACGCAGTATTTT
CASSGLLRTDTQYF
>NA|TRBV6-1|13|TRBJ2-1|few
TGTGCCAGCAGTGAAGCTATATACAATGAGCAGTTCTTC
CASSEAIYNEQFF
>NA|TRBV5-6|13|TRBJ2-7|NA
TGTGCCAGCAGCTTGGTTCCAGTCTACGAGCAGTACTTC
CASSLVPVYEQYF
>NA|TRBV10-3|13|TRBJ2-3|NA
TGTGCCATCAGTGATCCTAGCACAGATACGCAGTATTTT
CAISDPSTDTQYF
>NA|TRBV5-1|14|TRBJ2-3|NA
TGCGCCAGCAGCTTGGGTGTCGGCACAGATACGCAGTATTTT
CASSLGVGTDTQYF
>TRBD2|TRBV28|16|TRBJ2-1|NA
TGTGCCAGCAGTTCCGAGGGACTAGCCCCTTACAATGAGCAGTTCTTC
CASSSEGLAPYNEQFF
>NA|TRBV6-1|14|TRBJ1-2|NA
TGTGCCAGCAGTGGGTACCCTACAGGGTTAGGCTACACCTTC
CASSGYPTGLGYTF
>NA|TRBV15|17|TRBJ1-4|NA
TGTGCCACCAGCAGAGAGGATGGGAGGGCCTTTAATGAAAAACTGTTTTTT
CATSREDGRAFNEKLFF
>TRBD2|TRBV9|18|TRBJ2-3|NA
TGTGCCAGCAGCCAGACTAGCGGGGGTACGCTTAGCACAGATACGCAGTATTTT
CASSQTSGGTLSTDTQYF
>NA|TRBV19|16|TRBJ1-5|NA
TGTGCCAGTGAGGAAGGGGGGGGATGGAGCAATCAGCCCCAGCATTTT
CASEEGGGWSNQPQHF
>TRBD2|TRBV10-3|14|TRBJ2-7|NA
TGTGCCATCAGTGAGCGGGAGGACTCCTACGAGCAGTACTTC
CAISEREDSYEQYF